This is a list of T cell receptor beta chains from one sample in a study of response to subunit inactivated influenza vaccine. TCRdb analysed the RT-PCR reads with MiXCR anew, one entry per CDR3 protein. Of more than 150,000 distinct CDR3 sequences listed, approximately 8.7% are singletons. The input for sequencing was non-naive T cells sorted from PBMCs, taken on the day of vaccination. These receptors originate from a man over 45 who received an inactivated influenza vaccine. Each CDR3 is given with its conserved first and last residue. D genes are given only for firm matches. Some rows have no size entry. The others give once, few or many, or a class for an expanded clone.

size: many
V: TRBV10-3
D: NA
J: TRBJ2-7
CDR3: CAISAGVYEQYF
DNA: TGTGCCATCAGTGCGGGAGTCTACGAGCAGTACTTC

size: NA
V: TRBV2
D: NA
J: TRBJ2-7
CDR3: CASSGTAGIYEQYF
DNA: TGTGCCAGCAGTGGGACGGCAGGAATCTACGAGCAGTACTTC

size: many
V: TRBV28
D: TRBD2
J: TRBJ2-3
CDR3: CASSFPLERGNTDTQYF
DNA: TGTGCCAGCAGTTTCCCCCTTGAGCGGGGGAACACAGATACGCAGTATTTT

size: few
V: TRBV5-1
D: NA
J: TRBJ1-1
CDR3: CASSLTGQRNTEAFF
DNA: TGCGCCAGCAGCTTGACGGGACAAAGGAACACTGAAGCTTTCTTT

size: few
V: TRBV2
D: NA
J: TRBJ2-2
CDR3: CASTYRAYTGELFF
DNA: TGTGCCAGCACGTACAGAGCCTACACCGGGGAGCTGTTTTTT

size: few
V: TRBV7-2
D: TRBD1
J: TRBJ1-6
CDR3: CASSLGTGSPLHF
DNA: TGTGCCAGCAGCTTAGGGACAGGTTCACCCCTCCACTTT

size: few
V: TRBV4-2
D: NA
J: TRBJ2-7
CDR3: CASSQERATPYEQYF
DNA: TGTGCCAGCAGCCAAGAGCGGGCTACCCCTTATGAGCAGTACTTC

size: many
V: TRBV12-3/TRBV12-4
D: TRBD2
J: TRBJ2-2
CDR3: CASSRGGANTGELFF
DNA: TGTGCCAGCAGTCGGGGGGGGGCGAACACCGGGGAGCTGTTTTTT

size: NA
V: TRBV7-2
D: NA
J: TRBJ1-2
CDR3: CASSFSPGVGYTF
DNA: TGTGCCAGCAGCTTCAGTCCAGGGGTCGGCTACACCTTC

size: few
V: TRBV6-1
D: TRBD2
J: TRBJ2-2
CDR3: CASTGGGESTGELFF
DNA: TGTGCCAGCACTGGGGGGGGGGAGAGCACCGGGGAGCTGTTTTTT

size: NA
V: TRBV27
D: NA
J: TRBJ2-7
CDR3: CASSSAGGGSSYEQYF
DNA: TGTGCCAGCAGTTCCGCCGGTGGGGGGAGCTCCTACGAGCAGTACTTC

size: many
V: TRBV20-1
D: TRBD1
J: TRBJ1-1
CDR3: CSANYGQGLPEAFF
DNA: TGCAGTGCTAATTATGGACAGGGCTTACCTGAAGCTTTCTTT

size: few
V: TRBV6-2/TRBV6-3
D: TRBD2
J: TRBJ2-1
CDR3: CASSYSRGREASYNEQFF
DNA: TGTGCCAGCAGTTACTCGCGAGGGCGGGAGGCCTCCTACAATGAGCAGTTCTTC

size: NA
V: TRBV20-1
D: TRBD2
J: TRBJ2-4
CDR3: CSARDRGQREGLF
DNA: TGCAGTGCTAGAGATCGAGGTCAGCGGGAGGGCCTCTTC

size: many
V: TRBV7-2
D: NA
J: TRBJ1-2
CDR3: CASSLEVGGYTF
DNA: TGTGCCAGCAGCTTAGAAGTGGGAGGCTACACCTTC

size: few
V: TRBV10-3
D: NA
J: TRBJ1-4
CDR3: CAISDGRGATNEKLFF
DNA: TGTGCCATCAGTGATGGCAGGGGAGCAACTAATGAAAAACTGTTTTTT

size: NA
V: TRBV10-2
D: NA
J: TRBJ2-7
CDR3: CASNGSVVPYEQYF
DNA: TGCGCCAGCAATGGATCCGTCGTTCCCTACGAGCAGTACTTC

size: NA
V: TRBV3-1
D: NA
J: TRBJ2-5
CDR3: CASSLRTTLSQETQYF
DNA: TGTGCCAGCAGCCTACGGACTACCCTATCCCAAGAGACCCAGTACTTC

size: many
V: TRBV20-1
D: NA
J: TRBJ2-4
CDR3: CSARVHSPSSNIQYF
DNA: TGCAGTGCTAGAGTTCACTCCCCGTCGTCAAACATTCAGTACTTC

size: many
V: TRBV20-1
D: TRBD2
J: TRBJ2-5
CDR3: CSASGFVAGIQETQYF
DNA: TGCAGTGCTAGTGGGTTTGTAGCGGGGATCCAAGAGACCCAGTACTTC

size: many
V: TRBV3-1
D: TRBD1
J: TRBJ2-1
CDR3: CASSQARGLSYNEQFF
DNA: TGTGCCAGCAGCCAAGCCAGGGGGCTTTCCTACAATGAGCAGTTCTTC

size: many
V: TRBV6-2/TRBV6-3
D: TRBD1
J: TRBJ2-7
CDR3: CASTYGDSRDYEQYF
DNA: TGTGCCAGCACCTATGGGGACAGTAGAGACTACGAGCAGTACTTC

size: NA
V: TRBV24-1
D: TRBD2
J: TRBJ2-1
CDR3: CATSDLWTSGKGEQFF
DNA: TGTGCCACCAGTGATTTGTGGACTAGCGGGAAAGGTGAGCAGTTCTTC

size: few
V: TRBV3-1
D: NA
J: TRBJ1-3
CDR3: CASSQRDSTSGNTIYF
DNA: TGTGCCAGCAGCCAAAGGGACTCTACCTCTGGAAACACCATATATTTT

size: few
V: TRBV5-5
D: NA
J: TRBJ1-3
CDR3: CASSSPGPGNTIYF
DNA: TGTGCCAGCAGCTCTCCGGGCCCTGGAAACACCATATATTTT

size: few
V: TRBV6-2/TRBV6-3
D: NA
J: TRBJ2-1
CDR3: CASSMGAGNEQFF
DNA: TGTGCCAGCAGTATGGGGGCCGGCAATGAGCAGTTCTTC

size: few
V: TRBV14
D: NA
J: TRBJ2-1
CDR3: CASSQSLGYEQFF
DNA: TGTGCCAGCAGCCAAAGTCTAGGGTATGAGCAGTTCTTC

size: few
V: TRBV27
D: TRBD1
J: TRBJ1-3
CDR3: CASSSRGRQGKGVFGNTIYF
DNA: TGTGCCAGCAGTTCGAGGGGGAGACAGGGAAAAGGCGTATTCGGAAACACCATATATTTT

size: many
V: TRBV15
D: TRBD1
J: TRBJ2-5
CDR3: CATSRETGGAFLVETQYF
DNA: TGTGCCACCAGCAGAGAAACAGGGGGCGCATTTCTCGTGGAGACCCAGTACTTC

size: many
V: TRBV12-3/TRBV12-4
D: NA
J: TRBJ1-6
CDR3: CASSPQASSYNSPLHF
DNA: TGTGCCAGCAGCCCACAGGCAAGCTCCTATAATTCACCCCTCCACTTT

size: many
V: TRBV24-1
D: TRBD2
J: TRBJ2-1
CDR3: CATSVLGGNNEQFF
DNA: TGTGCCACCAGTGTATTGGGGGGGAACAATGAGCAGTTCTTC

size: many
V: TRBV7-2
D: NA
J: TRBJ2-1
CDR3: CASSLDRQTYNEQFF
DNA: TGTGCCAGCAGCTTAGACAGGCAGACCTACAATGAGCAGTTCTTC

size: many
V: TRBV4-2
D: NA
J: TRBJ2-3
CDR3: CASAGFSDTQYF
DNA: TGTGCCAGCGCTGGGTTTTCAGATACGCAGTATTTT

size: few
V: TRBV6-2/TRBV6-3
D: TRBD2
J: TRBJ2-7
CDR3: CASRTQSGRKYYEQYF
DNA: TGTGCCAGCAGAACTCAAAGCGGGAGGAAATACTACGAGCAGTACTTC

size: few
V: TRBV20-1
D: TRBD2
J: TRBJ2-7
CDR3: CSAKGLAGSYEQYF
DNA: TGCAGTGCTAAGGGACTAGCGGGCTCCTACGAGCAGTACTTC

size: few
V: TRBV5-5
D: NA
J: TRBJ2-3
CDR3: CASSQLDGRTDTQYF
DNA: TGTGCCAGCAGCCAGCTCGACGGACGCACAGATACGCAGTATTTT

size: few
V: TRBV20-1
D: TRBD2
J: TRBJ2-1
CDR3: CSARLSSGSKNEQFF
DNA: TGCAGTGCTAGGTTGTCTAGCGGGAGTAAAAATGAGCAGTTCTTC

size: NA
V: TRBV4-2
D: TRBD2
J: TRBJ2-1
CDR3: CASSLKAGGNNEQFF
DNA: TGTGCCAGCAGCCTAAAAGCGGGAGGCAACAATGAGCAGTTCTTC

size: NA
V: TRBV7-8
D: TRBD2
J: TRBJ2-6
CDR3: CASSLQTSGGSGANVLTF
DNA: TGTGCCAGCAGCTTACAGACTAGCGGGGGCTCTGGGGCCAACGTCCTGACTTTC

size: medium-sized
V: TRBV7-6
D: TRBD2
J: TRBJ2-1
CDR3: CASSLDGTSGRKGDNEQFF
DNA: TGTGCCAGCAGCTTAGATGGGACTAGCGGGAGAAAGGGAGACAATGAGCAGTTCTTC

size: many
V: TRBV12-3/TRBV12-4
D: TRBD2
J: TRBJ2-5
CDR3: CASRKLAGGETQYF
DNA: TGTGCCAGCAGGAAACTAGCGGGGGGAGAGACCCAGTACTTC

size: many
V: TRBV5-1
D: TRBD2
J: TRBJ2-3
CDR3: CASSPSGRANTQYF
DNA: TGCGCCAGCAGCCCGAGCGGGAGGGCTAATACGCAGTATTTT

size: few
V: TRBV27
D: TRBD1
J: TRBJ2-3
CDR3: CASSHGQGLTDTQYF
DNA: TGTGCCAGCAGCCATGGACAGGGCCTTACAGATACGCAGTATTTT

size: few
V: TRBV10-3
D: TRBD1
J: TRBJ1-5
CDR3: CAISESGGNQLQHF
DNA: TGTGCCATCAGTGAGTCAGGGGGCAATCAGCTCCAGCATTTT

size: many
V: TRBV3-1
D: NA
J: TRBJ1-1
CDR3: CASSQVGVNTEAFF
DNA: TGTGCCAGCAGCCAAGTAGGGGTGAACACTGAAGCTTTCTTT

size: NA
V: TRBV29-1
D: NA
J: TRBJ2-7
CDR3: CSVARGAGEQYF
DNA: TGCAGCGTTGCCAGGGGGGCGGGCGAGCAGTACTTC

size: many
V: TRBV9
D: TRBD1
J: TRBJ2-3
CDR3: CASSVGQGRSLDTQYF
DNA: TGTGCCAGCAGCGTAGGACAGGGGCGGAGTTTAGATACGCAGTATTTT

size: many
V: TRBV5-1
D: TRBD2
J: TRBJ2-2
CDR3: CASSLEAGLGTGELFF
DNA: TGCGCCAGCAGCTTGGAAGCGGGACTCGGCACCGGGGAGCTGTTTTTT

size: many
V: TRBV12-3/TRBV12-4
D: NA
J: TRBJ2-7
CDR3: CASRWGGTDEQYF
DNA: TGTGCCAGCAGGTGGGGTGGTACGGACGAGCAGTACTTC

size: many
V: TRBV5-1
D: TRBD2
J: TRBJ2-7
CDR3: CASSLGALAGAYEQYF
DNA: TGCGCCAGCAGCTTAGGCGCACTAGCGGGGGCCTACGAGCAGTACTTC

size: medium-sized
V: TRBV4-2
D: TRBD2
J: TRBJ2-3
CDR3: CASSRPPSGRARDTQYF
DNA: TGTGCCAGCAGCCGCCCCCCCAGCGGGAGGGCCAGGGATACGCAGTATTTT

size: NA
V: TRBV5-5
D: NA
J: TRBJ1-4
CDR3: CASSPLGWAGQEKLFF
DNA: TGTGCCAGCAGCCCCCTGGGGTGGGCAGGGCAAGAAAAACTGTTTTTT